This T cell receptor beta chain was recovered during a study of T cells in Graves' hyperthyroidism and ophthalmopathy. Findings and caveats of the study: The model identified upcoming ophthalmopathy a median approximately six months ahead of onset. In the blood, most expanded thyroid clonotypes above 0.001 appeared as well.

Researchers amplified the TCR beta CDR3 regions from RNA transcripts. HTBI primers drove first-round RT-PCR of the TCR CDR3. TCRdb itself ran the multiplex PCR reads through MiXCR, one entry per CDR3 protein. The sample lists roughly 400,000 distinct CDR3 sequences; 20% to 25% were seen once. Subjects aged 18 to 65 presented with newly diagnosed hyperthyroidism of less than 2 months' duration. Comments on this clonotype: Its specificity is not known.

The CDR3 loop spans 11 amino acids. V lost 6 bases, J lost 3 bases, and 9 bases lay in between. Germline lookup yields CDR1 SQVTM and CDR2 ANQGSEA. Source material: blood. This TCR derives from a man in his forties or fifties with Graves' hyperthyroidism. The chain employs TRBV29-1 and TRBJ2-7; maybe TRBD1 (5 bases). The CDR3: CSVDKGYEQYF. The CDR3 DNA is TGCAGCGTGGACAAGGGCTACGAGCAGTACTTC.